This TCR beta chain is from a study of neurological immune-mediated disorders. V lost 1 base and J lost 6, with 10 bases in between. CDR1 and CDR2 from the germline V gene are LGHNA and YSLEER. The CDR3 length is 13 residues. In this sample, this clonotype turned up many times. No antigen is known for it. As for the cDNA, it was generated by 5'RACE with 10-nucleotide random UMIs. TCRdb re-called the 5' RACE reads through MiXCR, storing one row per CDR3 protein. The table lists 42,000 or so distinct CDR3 sequences, approximately 2.4% of them singletons, with around 12% in the top ten. Study-level points and caveats: HTLV-1-associated myelopathy ranked highest for TCR clonal expansion and multiple sclerosis lowest, beneath healthy controls. None of the CDR3 amino acid sequences in expanded clones turned up in more than one subject, which points to private repertoires in all groups.

V gene TRBV4-3 combines with J gene TRBJ2-7; D is perhaps TRBD1 (5 bases). The TCR sequence derives from a man aged 30 to 39 with multiple sclerosis. The source material was PBMCs. The CDR3 nucleotides read TGCGCCAGCAGCCAAGTCCCAGGGATCGAGCAGTACTTC. Its protein product is CASSQVPGIEQYF.